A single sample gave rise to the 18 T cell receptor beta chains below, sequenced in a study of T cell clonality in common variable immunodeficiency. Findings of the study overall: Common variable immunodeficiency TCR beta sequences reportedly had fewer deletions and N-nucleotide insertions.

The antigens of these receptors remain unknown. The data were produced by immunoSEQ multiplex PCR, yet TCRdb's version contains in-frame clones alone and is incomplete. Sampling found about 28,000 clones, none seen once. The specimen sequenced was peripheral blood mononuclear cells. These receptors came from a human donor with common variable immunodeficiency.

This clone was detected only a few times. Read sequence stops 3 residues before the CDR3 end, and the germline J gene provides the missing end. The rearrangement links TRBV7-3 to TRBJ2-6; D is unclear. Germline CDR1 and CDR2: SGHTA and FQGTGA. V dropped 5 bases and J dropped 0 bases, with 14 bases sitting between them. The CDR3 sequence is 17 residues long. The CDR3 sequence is CASSGTRLISGANVLTF. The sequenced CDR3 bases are TGTGCCAGCAGCGGTACCAGGCTCATCTCTGGGGCCAACGTC.

The DNA read from the CDR3 is TGTGCCAGCAGCCCCAGGACAAGCTATAATTCACCC. This codes for CASSPRTSYNSP. In full, the CDR3 reads CASSPRTSYNSPLHF. The chain couples TRBV7-2 to TRBJ1-6; D perhaps matches TRBD1 (5 bases). The CDR3 goes on 3 residues after the read ends, and that part is filled in from the germline J gene. This CDR3 is built from 15 residues. V gave up 5 bases and J gave up 3 bases, with 11 bases separating them. Germline V CDR1 and CDR2: SGHTA, FQGNSA.

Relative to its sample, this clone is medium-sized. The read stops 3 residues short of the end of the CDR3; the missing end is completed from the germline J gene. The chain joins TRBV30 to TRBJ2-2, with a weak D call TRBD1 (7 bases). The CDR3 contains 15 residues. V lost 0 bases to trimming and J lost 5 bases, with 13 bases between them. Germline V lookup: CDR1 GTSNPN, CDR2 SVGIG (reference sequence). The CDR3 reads CAWSVSGGRTGELFF. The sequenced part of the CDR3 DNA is TGTGCCTGGAGTGTCTCAGGGGGGAGAACCGGGGAG.

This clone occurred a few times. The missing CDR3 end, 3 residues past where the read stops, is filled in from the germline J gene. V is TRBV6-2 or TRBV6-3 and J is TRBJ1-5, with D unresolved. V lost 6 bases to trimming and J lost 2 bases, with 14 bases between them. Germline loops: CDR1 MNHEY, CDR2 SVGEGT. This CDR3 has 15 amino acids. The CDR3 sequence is CASRLISGGNQPQHF. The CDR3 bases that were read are TGTGCCAGCAGATTGATTTCCGGGGGCAATCAGCCC.

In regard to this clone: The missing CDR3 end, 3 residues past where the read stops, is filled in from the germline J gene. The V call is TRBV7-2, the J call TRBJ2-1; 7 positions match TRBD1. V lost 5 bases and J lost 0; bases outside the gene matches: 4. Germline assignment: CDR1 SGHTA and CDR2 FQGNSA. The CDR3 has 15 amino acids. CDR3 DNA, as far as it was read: TGTGCCAGCAGCAACCGACAGGGCTCCTACAATGAG. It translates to CASSNRQGSYNE. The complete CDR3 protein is CASSNRQGSYNEQFF.

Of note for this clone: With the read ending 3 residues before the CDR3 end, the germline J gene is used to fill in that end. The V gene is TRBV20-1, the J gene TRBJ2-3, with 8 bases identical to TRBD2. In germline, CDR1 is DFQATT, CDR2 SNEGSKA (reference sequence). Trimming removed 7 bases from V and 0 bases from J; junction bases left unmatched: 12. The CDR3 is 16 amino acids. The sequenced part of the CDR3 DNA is TGCAGTGGCTGGGAGCGGGGGTCCTCTAGCACAGATACG. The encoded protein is CSGWERGSSSTDT. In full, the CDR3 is CSGWERGSSSTDTQYF.

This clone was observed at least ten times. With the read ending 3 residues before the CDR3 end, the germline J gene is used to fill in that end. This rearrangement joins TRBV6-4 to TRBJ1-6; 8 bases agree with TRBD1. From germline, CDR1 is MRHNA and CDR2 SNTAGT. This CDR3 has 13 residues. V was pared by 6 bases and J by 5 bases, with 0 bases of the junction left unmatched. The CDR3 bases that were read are TGTGCCAGCAGGACAGGGGATAATTCACCC. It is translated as CASRTGDNSP. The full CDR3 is CASRTGDNSPLHF.

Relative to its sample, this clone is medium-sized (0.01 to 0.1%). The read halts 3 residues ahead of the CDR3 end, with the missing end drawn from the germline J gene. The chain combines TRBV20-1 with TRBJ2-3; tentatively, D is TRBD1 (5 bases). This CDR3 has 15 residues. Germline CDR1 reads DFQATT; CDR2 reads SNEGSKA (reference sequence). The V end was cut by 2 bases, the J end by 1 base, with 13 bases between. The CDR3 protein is CSARQVLGGTDTQYF. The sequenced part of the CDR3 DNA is TGCAGTGCTAGACAGGTGTTAGGGGGCACAGATACG.

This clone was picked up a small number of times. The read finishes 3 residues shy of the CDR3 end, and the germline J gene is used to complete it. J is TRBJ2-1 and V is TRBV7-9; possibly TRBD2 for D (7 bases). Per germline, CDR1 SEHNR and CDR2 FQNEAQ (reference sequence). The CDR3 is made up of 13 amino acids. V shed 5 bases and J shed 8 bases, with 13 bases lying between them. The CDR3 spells CASSGGASDEQFF. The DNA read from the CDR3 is TGTGCCAGCAGCGGGGGGGCTTCTGATGAG.

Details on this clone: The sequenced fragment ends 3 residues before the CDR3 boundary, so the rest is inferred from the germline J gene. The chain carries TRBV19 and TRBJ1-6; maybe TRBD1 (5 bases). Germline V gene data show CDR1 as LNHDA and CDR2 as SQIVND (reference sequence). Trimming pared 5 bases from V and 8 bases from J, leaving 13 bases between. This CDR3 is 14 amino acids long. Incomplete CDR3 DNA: TGTGCCAGTAGTCGACAGCAAAACGATTCACCC. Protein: CASSRQQNDSP. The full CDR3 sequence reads CASSRQQNDSPLHF.

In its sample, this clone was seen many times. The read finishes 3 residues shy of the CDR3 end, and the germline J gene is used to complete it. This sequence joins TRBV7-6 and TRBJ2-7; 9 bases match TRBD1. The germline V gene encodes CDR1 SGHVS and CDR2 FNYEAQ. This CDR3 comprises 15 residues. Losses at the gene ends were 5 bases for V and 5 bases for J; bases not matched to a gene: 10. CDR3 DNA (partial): TGTGCCAGCAGCCCCTCCGGGACAGGGTTCAACGAG. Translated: CASSPSGTGFNE. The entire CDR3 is CASSPSGTGFNEQYF. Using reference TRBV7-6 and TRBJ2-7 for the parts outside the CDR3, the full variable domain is GAGVSQSPRYKVTKRGQDVALRCDPISGHVSLYWYRQALGQGPEFLTYFNYEAQQDKSGLPNDRFSAERPEGSISTLTIQRTEQRDSAMYRCASSPSGTGFNEQYFGPGTRLTVT.

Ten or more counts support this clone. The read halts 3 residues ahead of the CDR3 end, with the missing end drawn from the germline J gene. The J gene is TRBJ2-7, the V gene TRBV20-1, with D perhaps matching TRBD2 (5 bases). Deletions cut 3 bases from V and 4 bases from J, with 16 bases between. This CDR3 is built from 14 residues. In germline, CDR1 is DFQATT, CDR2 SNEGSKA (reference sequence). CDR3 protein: CSASRETNLYEQYF. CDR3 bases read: TGCAGTGCTAGCAGAGAGACTAATCTGTACGAG.

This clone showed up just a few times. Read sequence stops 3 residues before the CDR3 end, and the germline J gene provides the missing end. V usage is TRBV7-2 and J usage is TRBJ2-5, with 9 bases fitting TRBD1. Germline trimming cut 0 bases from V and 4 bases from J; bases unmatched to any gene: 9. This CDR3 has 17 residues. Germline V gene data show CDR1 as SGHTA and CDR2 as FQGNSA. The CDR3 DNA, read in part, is TGTGCCAGCAGCTTAGCTGTGGGGACAGGGAGAGGAGAGACC. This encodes CASSLAVGTGRGET. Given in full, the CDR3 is CASSLAVGTGRGETQYF.

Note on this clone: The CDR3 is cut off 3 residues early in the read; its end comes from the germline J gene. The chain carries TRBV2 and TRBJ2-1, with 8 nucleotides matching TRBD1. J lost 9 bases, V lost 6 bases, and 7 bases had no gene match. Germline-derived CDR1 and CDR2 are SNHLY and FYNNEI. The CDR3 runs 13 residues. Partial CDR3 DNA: TGTGCCAGCAGAGGGCAGGGGGCGGGTGAG. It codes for CASRGQGAGE. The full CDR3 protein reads CASRGQGAGEQFF.

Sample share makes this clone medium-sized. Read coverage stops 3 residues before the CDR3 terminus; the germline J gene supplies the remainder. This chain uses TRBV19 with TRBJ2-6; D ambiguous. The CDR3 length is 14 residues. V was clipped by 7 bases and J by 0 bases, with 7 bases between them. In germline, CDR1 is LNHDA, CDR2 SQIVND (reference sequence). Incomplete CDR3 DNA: TGTGCCAGTACCCACAGCTCTGGGGCCAACGTC. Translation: CASTHSSGANV. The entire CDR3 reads CASTHSSGANVLTF.

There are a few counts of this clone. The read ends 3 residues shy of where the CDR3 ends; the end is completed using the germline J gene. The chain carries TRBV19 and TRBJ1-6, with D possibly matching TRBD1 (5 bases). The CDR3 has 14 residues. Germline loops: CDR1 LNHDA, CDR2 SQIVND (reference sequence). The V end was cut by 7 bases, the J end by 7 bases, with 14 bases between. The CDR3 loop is CASIGDSWNSPLHF. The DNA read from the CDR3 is TGTGCCAGTATCGGAGACAGCTGGAATTCACCC.

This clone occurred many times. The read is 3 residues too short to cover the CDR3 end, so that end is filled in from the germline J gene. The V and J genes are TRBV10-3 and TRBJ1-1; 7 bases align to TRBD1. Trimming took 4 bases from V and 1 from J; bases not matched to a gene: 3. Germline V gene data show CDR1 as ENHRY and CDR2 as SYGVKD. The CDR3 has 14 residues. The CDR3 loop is CAISAWTGNTEAFF. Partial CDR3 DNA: TGTGCCATCAGTGCCTGGACAGGGAACACTGAA.

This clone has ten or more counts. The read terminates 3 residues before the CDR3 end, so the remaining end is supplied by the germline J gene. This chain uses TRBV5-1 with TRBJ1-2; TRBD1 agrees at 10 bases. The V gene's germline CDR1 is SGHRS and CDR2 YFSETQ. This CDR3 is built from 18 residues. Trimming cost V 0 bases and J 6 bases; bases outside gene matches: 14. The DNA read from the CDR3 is TGCGCCAGCAGCTTGGCCGGGACAGGGGCGGGAACCGGCGATGGC. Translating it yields CASSLAGTGAGTGDG. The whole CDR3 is CASSLAGTGAGTGDGYTF.